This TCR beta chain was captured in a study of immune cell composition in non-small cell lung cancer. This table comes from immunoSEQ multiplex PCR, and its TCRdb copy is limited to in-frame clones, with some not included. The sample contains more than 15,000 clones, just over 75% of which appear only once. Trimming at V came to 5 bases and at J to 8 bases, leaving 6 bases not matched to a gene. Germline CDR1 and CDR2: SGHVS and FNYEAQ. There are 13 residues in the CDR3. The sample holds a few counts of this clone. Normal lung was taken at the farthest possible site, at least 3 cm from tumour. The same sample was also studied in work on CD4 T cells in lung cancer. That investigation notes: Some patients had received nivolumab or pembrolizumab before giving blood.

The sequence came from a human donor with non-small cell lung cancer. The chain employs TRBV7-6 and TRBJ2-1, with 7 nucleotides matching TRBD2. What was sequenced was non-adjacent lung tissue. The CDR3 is CASSLRLAHEQFF. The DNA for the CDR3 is TGTGCCAGCAGCCTGAGACTAGCCCATGAGCAGTTCTTC.